The 20 T cell receptor beta chains below come from one sample, sequenced in a study of T-cell memory formation after mild COVID-19. TCRdb re-analysed the 5' RACE reads in MiXCR, keeping a single row per CDR3 protein. The sample contains 540,000 or so distinct CDR3 sequences, about a fifth of which appear only once. Source material: PBMCs or a T cell subset sorted from them (not recorded which). The source is an adult woman who had mild COVID-19 (a few samples of this study predate the infection). Cell type and time point are not known.

This clonotype showed up just a few times. The V and J genes are TRBV9 and TRBJ2-3; TRBD2 is a possible D gene (6 bases). This CDR3 region has 15 residues. Trimming cost V 0 bases and J 2 bases, with 10 bases left between them. Germline CDR1 and CDR2: SGDLS and YYNGEE. This CDR3 reads CASSVAEGLTDTQYF. The CDR3 DNA follows: TGTGCCAGCAGCGTAGCGGAGGGTCTCACAGATACGCAGTATTTT.

The rearrangement links TRBV24-1 to TRBJ2-2; no reliable D call. Germline lookup yields CDR1 KGHDR and CDR2 SFDVKD. This CDR3 has 13 residues. Trimming removed 4 bases at V and 9 bases at J, with 11 bases between. The CDR3 coding sequence is TGTGCCACCAGTGACGTTGAGTTCCGGGAGCTGTTTTTT. It translates to CATSDVEFRELFF.

This clonotype has just a few counts. The chain combines TRBV7-8 with TRBJ2-2, with 8 bases aligning to TRBD2. V shed 6 bases, J shed 3 bases, and the junction held 9 bases outside the gene matches. The CDR3 covers 16 residues. Per germline, CDR1 SGHVS and CDR2 FQNEAQ. The CDR3 spells CASSFGLATDTGELFF. The CDR3 coding sequence is TGTGCCAGCAGTTTTGGACTAGCCACGGACACCGGGGAGCTGTTTTTT.

The chain combines TRBV2 with TRBJ2-3, with D tentatively TRBD2 (6 bases). Trimming stripped 10 bases from V and 1 base from J, with 15 bases between. Germline values: CDR1 SNHLY, CDR2 FYNNEI. The CDR3 has 14 amino acids. The CDR3 nucleotides are TGTGCCAACCCTAGGGAGGCGGGCACAGATACGCAGTATTTT. It yields the protein CANPREAGTDTQYF.

In its sample, this clonotype was seen once. The gene calls are TRBV20-1 and TRBJ1-5, with TRBD1 matching 8 bases. The germline gives CDR1 DFQATT, CDR2 SNEGSKA (reference sequence). The CDR3 covers 16 residues. J lost 3 bases, V lost 3 bases, and 10 bases had no gene match. CDR3 DNA: TGCAGTGCTAGGAAACTCGGGACAGGCTTCAATCAGCCCCAGCATTTT. Encoded protein: CSARKLGTGFNQPQHF.

The chain combines TRBV10-3 with TRBJ2-7; 7 positions match TRBD1. The CDR3 contains 17 residues. Germline V gene lookup returns CDR1 ENHRY and CDR2 SYGVKD. V was pared by 0 bases and J by 3 bases, with 11 bases of the junction left unmatched. CDR3 in amino acids: CAISESRTGDAGYEQYF. Written as DNA, the CDR3 is TGTGCCATCAGTGAGTCGCGAACAGGGGACGCAGGCTACGAGCAGTACTTC.

The rearrangement uses TRBV4-3 and TRBJ2-1; D may be TRBD1 (6 bases). The CDR3 sequence is 16 residues long. CDR1 and CDR2 (germline): LGHNA, YSLEER. V lost 1 base and J 2 bases, leaving 12 bases between the germline ends. The CDR3 is CASSQGSRGTYNEQFF. CDR3 in DNA: TGCGCCAGCAGCCAAGGGTCCAGGGGAACCTACAATGAGCAGTTCTTC.

V usage is TRBV29-1 and J usage is TRBJ1-1; unclear D gene. V was cut by 8 bases and J by 4 bases, with 11 bases left in between. CDR3 length equals 11 residues. Germline V gene lookup returns CDR1 SQVTM and CDR2 ANQGSEA. The CDR3 here is CSTRTTTEAFF. The DNA of the CDR3 is TGCAGCACTAGGACTACCACTGAAGCTTTCTTT.

The chain joins TRBV12-3 or TRBV12-4 to TRBJ2-1; TRBD2 aligns across 8 bases. The CDR3 runs to 19 residues. V shed 2 bases and J 0 bases; nucleotides not matched to a gene: 12. This chain's CDR3 is CASSLWEAPGGSSYNEQFF. In DNA form, the CDR3 reads TGTGCCAGCAGTTTATGGGAAGCCCCGGGGGGGAGCTCCTACAATGAGCAGTTCTTC.

This clonotype was observed a few times. V is TRBV24-1 and J is TRBJ2-2; 10 bases line up with TRBD1. Trimming took 7 bases from V and 4 from J; bases not matched to a gene: 5. Germline CDR1 is KGHDR and CDR2 is SFDVKD. This CDR3 contains 15 residues. For the CDR3, the DNA is TGTGCCACCAGCCGTGGGACAGGGGCCACCGGGGAGCTGTTTTTT. Translated, it gives CATSRGTGATGELFF.

V usage is TRBV18 and J usage is TRBJ2-5; D possibly corresponds to TRBD2 (6 bases). The germline V gene has CDR1 KGHSH and CDR2 LQKENI. V was trimmed by 4 bases and J by 4 bases, leaving 10 bases between them. The CDR3 has 13 amino acids. CDR3 bases: TGTGCCAGCTCACAGGGAGGTAGAGAGACCCAGTACTTC. This translates into CASSQGGRETQYF.

The rearrangement joins TRBV7-3 to TRBJ2-3, with TRBD1 as a possible D gene (5 bases). The CDR3 covers 13 residues. V shed 9 bases and J shed 2 bases, with 12 bases lying between them. The germline CDR1 and CDR2 sequences are SGHTA and FQGTGA. In DNA form, the CDR3 reads TGTGCCAGTGGGGCTTTCAACACAGATACGCAGTATTTT. Translation gives CASGAFNTDTQYF.

The chain uses TRBV20-1 and TRBJ2-7; 8 bases match TRBD2. The CDR3 runs 16 residues. Germline V gene sequence: CDR1 DFQATT, CDR2 SNEGSKA (reference sequence). With V trimmed by 4 bases and J by 3 bases, 14 bases remained unmatched. CDR3 in DNA: TGCAGTGCTAACCCGCTGTCCGGGGGGGCCCACTACGAGCAGTACTTC. Protein: CSANPLSGGAHYEQYF.

In this sample, this clonotype turned up a few times. This sequence joins TRBV9 and TRBJ2-1, with TRBD2 identical over 8 bases. Per germline, CDR1 SGDLS and CDR2 YYNGEE. The CDR3 covers 17 residues. The V segment lost 7 bases and the J segment 4 bases; nucleotides outside the gene matches: 16. The CDR3 DNA reads TGTGCCAGCGGACTAACTAGCGGTCCCCCCCGTTACAATGAGCAGTTCTTC. It encodes CASGLTSGPPRYNEQFF. Filled out from reference TRBV9 and TRBJ2-1, the complete variable domain reads DSGVTQTPKHLITATGQRVTLRCSPRSGDLSVYWYQQSLDQGLQFLIQYYNGEERAKGNILERFSAQQFPDLHSELNLSSLELGDSALYFCASGLTSGPPRYNEQFFGPGTRLTVL.

In its sample, this clonotype was seen many times. The J gene is TRBJ2-1, the V gene TRBV2, with D uncertain. This CDR3 is 12 amino acids long. V dropped 3 bases and J dropped 4 bases, with 4 bases sitting between them. Per the germline V gene, CDR1 is SNHLY and CDR2 is FYNNEI. In DNA, the CDR3 is TGTGCCAGCAGTGACGGATACAATGAGCAGTTCTTC. Protein sequence: CASSDGYNEQFF.

Only a few counts were recorded for this clonotype. The chain couples TRBV25-1 to TRBJ2-1; D is unclear. CDR3 size: 12 residues. Germline CDR1 is MGHDK and CDR2 is SYGVNS. V was cut by 2 bases and J by 6 bases, with 5 bases left in between. In nucleotides, the CDR3 is TGTGCCAGCAGTGAACGGGTCAATGAGCAGTTCTTC. As protein: CASSERVNEQFF.

The J gene is TRBJ1-1, the V gene TRBV19; no clear D. V lost 3 bases to trimming and J lost 7 bases, with 15 bases between them. CDR3 length equals 14 residues. Per germline, CDR1 LNHDA and CDR2 SQIVND (reference sequence). The CDR3 DNA reads TGTGCCAGTAGTATCCGCGGGAGGAGGCATGAAGCTTTCTTT. Protein: CASSIRGRRHEAFF.

CDR3 region: CASSFKGGGEKLFF. CDR3 sequence (DNA): TGTGCCAGCAGTTTTAAGGGGGGAGGCGAAAAACTGTTTTTT. The rearrangement uses TRBV12-3 or TRBV12-4 and TRBJ1-4, with a possible D match to TRBD1 (6 bases). Trimming left V 3 bases short and J 8 bases short, with 13 bases between. The length of the CDR3 is 14 residues.

The chain links TRBV9 to TRBJ2-1; possibly TRBD2 for D (6 bases). Trimming removed 3 bases at V and 11 bases at J, with 9 bases between. From germline, CDR1 is SGDLS and CDR2 YYNGEE. CDR3 length: 11 amino acids. The CDR3 loop reads CASSEGTQQFF. The CDR3 nucleotides are TGTGCCAGCAGCGAGGGGACTCAGCAGTTCTTC.

The chain carries TRBV6-5 and TRBJ2-1; D is unresolved. Trimming left V 6 bases short and J 9 bases short, with 27 bases between. CDR1 is MNHEY and CDR2 is SVGAGI in the germline V gene. This CDR3 contains 17 residues. CDR3 sequence: CASRKLDWVSSSAEQFF. The CDR3 DNA is TGTGCCAGCAGGAAATTAGACTGGGTCTCATCTTCAGCTGAGCAGTTCTTC.